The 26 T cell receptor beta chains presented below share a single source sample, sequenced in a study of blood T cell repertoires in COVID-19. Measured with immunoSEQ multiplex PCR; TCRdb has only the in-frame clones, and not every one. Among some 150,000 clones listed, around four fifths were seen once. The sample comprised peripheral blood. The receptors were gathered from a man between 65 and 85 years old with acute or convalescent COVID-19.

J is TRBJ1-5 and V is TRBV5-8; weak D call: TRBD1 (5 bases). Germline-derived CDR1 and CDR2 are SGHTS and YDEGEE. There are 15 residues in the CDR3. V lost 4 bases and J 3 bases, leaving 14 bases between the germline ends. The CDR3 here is CASSPGGGINQPQHF. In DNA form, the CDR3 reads TGTGCCAGCAGCCCGGGGGGGGGAATCAATCAGCCCCAGCATTTT.

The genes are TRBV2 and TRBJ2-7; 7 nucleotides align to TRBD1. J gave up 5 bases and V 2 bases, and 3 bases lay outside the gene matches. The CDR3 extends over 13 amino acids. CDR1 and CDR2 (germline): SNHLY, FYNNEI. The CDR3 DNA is TGTGCCAGCAGTGAACGAGGGGGCCACGAGCAGTACTTC. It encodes CASSERGGHEQYF.

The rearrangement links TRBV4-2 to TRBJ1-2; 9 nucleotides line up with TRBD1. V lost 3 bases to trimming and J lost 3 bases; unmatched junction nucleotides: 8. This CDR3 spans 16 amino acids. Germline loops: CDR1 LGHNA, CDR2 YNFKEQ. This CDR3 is CASSHRGTGWDYGYTF. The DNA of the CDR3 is TGTGCCAGCAGCCATAGGGGGACAGGGTGGGACTATGGCTACACCTTC.

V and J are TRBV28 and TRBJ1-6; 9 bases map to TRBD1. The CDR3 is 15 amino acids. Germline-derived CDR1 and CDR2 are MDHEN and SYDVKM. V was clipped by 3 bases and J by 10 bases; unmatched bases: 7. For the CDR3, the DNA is TGTGCCAGCAGTTTGTGGACAGGGGAGCGATCACCCCTCCACTTT. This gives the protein CASSLWTGERSPLHF.

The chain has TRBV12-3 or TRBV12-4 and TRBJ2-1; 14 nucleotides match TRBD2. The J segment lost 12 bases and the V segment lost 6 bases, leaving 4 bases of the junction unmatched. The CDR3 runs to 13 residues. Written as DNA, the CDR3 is TGTGCCAGCAGGACTAGCGGGGGGGTGTGGCAGTTCTTC. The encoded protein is CASRTSGGVWQFF.

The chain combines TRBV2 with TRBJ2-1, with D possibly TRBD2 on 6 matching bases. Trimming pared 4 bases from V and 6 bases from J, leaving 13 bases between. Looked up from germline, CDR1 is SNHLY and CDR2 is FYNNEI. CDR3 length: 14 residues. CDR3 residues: CASSAELALNEQFF. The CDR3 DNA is TGTGCCAGCAGTGCCGAACTAGCTCTCAATGAGCAGTTCTTC. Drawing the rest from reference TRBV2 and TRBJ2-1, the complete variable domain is EPEVTQTPSHQVTQMGQEVILRCVPISNHLYFYWYRQILGQKVEFLVSFYNNEISEKSEIFDDQFSVERPDGSNFTLKIRSTKLEDSAMYFCASSAELALNEQFFGPGTRLTVL.

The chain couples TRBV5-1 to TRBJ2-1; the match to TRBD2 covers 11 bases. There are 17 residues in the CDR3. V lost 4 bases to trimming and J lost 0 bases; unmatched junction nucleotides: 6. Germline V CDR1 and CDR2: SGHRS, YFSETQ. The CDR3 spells CASSLNGLAGSYNEQFF. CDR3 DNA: TGCGCCAGCAGCCTAAATGGACTAGCGGGCTCCTACAATGAGCAGTTCTTC.

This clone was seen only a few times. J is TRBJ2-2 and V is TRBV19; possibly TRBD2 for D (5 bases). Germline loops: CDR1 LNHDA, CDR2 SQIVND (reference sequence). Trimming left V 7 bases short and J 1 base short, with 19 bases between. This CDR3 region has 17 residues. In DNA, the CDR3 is TGTGCCAGTACTCGGGCAGGAACGGCGGGGAACACCGGGGAGCTGTTTTTT. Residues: CASTRAGTAGNTGELFF.

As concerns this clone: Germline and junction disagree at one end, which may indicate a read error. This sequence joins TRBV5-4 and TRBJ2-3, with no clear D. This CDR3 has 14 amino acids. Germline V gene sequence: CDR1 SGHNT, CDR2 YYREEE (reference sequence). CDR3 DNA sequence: TGTGCCAGCGGCTTATCCGTCGGCACAGATACGCAGTATTTT. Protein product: CASGLSVGTDTQYF.

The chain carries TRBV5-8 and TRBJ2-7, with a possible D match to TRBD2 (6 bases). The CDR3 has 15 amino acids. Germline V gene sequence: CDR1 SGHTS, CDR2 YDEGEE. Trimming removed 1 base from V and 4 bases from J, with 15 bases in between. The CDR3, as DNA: TGTGCCAGCAGCTTGCGAGGACAAGGGACTTACGAGCAGTACTTC. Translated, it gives CASSLRGQGTYEQYF.

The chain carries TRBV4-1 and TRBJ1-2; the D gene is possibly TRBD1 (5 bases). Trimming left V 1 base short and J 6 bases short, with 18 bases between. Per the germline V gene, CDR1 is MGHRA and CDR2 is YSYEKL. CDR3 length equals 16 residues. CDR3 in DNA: TGCGCCAGCAGCCAAGCCGGAGGGCAGGGAGTCCATGGCTACACCTTC. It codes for CASSQAGGQGVHGYTF.

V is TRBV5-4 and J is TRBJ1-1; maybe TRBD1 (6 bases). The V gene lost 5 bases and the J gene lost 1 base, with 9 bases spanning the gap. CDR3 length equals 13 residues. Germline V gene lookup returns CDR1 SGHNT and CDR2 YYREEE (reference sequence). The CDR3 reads CASSRDKNTEAFF. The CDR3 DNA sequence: TGTGCCAGCAGTAGGGACAAGAACACTGAAGCTTTCTTT.

DNA of the CDR3: TGTGCCAGCAGCTTAGTTCGGGGGGACGGCTACACCTTC. It specifies CASSLVRGDGYTF. The chain uses TRBV7-9 and TRBJ1-2; D might be TRBD1 (5 bases). Trimming left V 1 base short and J 8 bases short, with 11 bases between. The germline V gene encodes CDR1 SEHNR and CDR2 FQNEAQ (reference sequence). This CDR3 contains 13 residues. The full variable domain, with the rest looked up from reference TRBV7-9 and TRBJ1-2, is DTGVSQNPRHKITKRGQNVTFRCDPISEHNRLYWYRQTLGQGPEFLTYFQNEAQLEKSRLLSDRFSAERPKGSFSTLEIQRTEQGDSAMYLCASSLVRGDGYTFGSGTRLTVV.

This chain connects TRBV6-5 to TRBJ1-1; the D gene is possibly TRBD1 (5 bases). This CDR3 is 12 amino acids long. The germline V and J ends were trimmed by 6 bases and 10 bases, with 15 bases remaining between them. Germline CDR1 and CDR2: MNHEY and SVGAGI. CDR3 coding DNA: TGTGCCAGCAGCTACGCGGGACGGGGAGCTTTCTTT. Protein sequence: CASSYAGRGAFF.

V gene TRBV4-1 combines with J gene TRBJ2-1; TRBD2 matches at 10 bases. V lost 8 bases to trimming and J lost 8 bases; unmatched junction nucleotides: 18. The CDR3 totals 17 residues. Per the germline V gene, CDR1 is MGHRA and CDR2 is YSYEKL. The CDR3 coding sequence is TGCGCCAGCCGTAAATCTAGCGGGAGCGCGATTCGGGATGAGCAGTTCTTC. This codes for CASRKSSGSAIRDEQFF.

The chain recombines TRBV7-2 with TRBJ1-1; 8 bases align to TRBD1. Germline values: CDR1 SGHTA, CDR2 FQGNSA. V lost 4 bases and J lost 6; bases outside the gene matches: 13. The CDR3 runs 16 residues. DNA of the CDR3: TGTGCCAGCAGCTCGAGACAGGGGCGTCACTACCCTGAAGCTTTCTTT. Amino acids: CASSSRQGRHYPEAFF.

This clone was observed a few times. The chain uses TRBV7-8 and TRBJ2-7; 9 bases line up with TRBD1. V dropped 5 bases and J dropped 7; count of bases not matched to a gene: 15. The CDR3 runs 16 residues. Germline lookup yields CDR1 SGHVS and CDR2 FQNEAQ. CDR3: CASSPSQGAVFVEQYF. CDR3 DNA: TGTGCCAGCAGCCCCTCACAGGGGGCGGTCTTCGTGGAGCAGTACTTC.

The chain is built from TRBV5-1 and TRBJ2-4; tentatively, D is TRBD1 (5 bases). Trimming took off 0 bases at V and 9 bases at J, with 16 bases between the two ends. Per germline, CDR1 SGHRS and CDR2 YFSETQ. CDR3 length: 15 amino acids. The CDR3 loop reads CASSLGQGPAGIQYF. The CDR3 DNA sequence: TGCGCCAGCAGCTTGGGTCAGGGCCCGGCTGGCATTCAGTACTTC.

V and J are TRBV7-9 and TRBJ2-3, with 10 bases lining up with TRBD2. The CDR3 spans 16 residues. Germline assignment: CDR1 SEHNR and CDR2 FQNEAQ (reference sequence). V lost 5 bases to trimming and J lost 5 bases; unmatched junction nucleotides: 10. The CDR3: CASSPLAGAPGDTQYF. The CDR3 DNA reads TGTGCCAGCAGCCCTCTAGCGGGAGCGCCGGGAGATACGCAGTATTTT.

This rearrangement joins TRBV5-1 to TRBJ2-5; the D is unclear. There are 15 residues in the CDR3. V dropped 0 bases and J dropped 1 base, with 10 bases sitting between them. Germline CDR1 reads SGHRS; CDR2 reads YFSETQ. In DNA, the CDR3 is TGCGCCAGCAGCTTGGCCCCGGCAGGCCAAGAGACCCAGTACTTC. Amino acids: CASSLAPAGQETQYF.

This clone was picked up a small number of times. The CDR3 DNA sequence: TGTGCCACTCGAACTAGAGACTCCTACAATGAGCAGTTCTTC. Encoded protein: CATRTRDSYNEQFF. V and J are TRBV27 and TRBJ2-1; a possible D gene is TRBD2 (5 bases). CDR1 and CDR2 (germline): MNHEY, SMNVEV (reference sequence). The CDR3 runs to 14 residues. Trimming removed 10 bases at V and 0 bases at J, with 13 bases between.

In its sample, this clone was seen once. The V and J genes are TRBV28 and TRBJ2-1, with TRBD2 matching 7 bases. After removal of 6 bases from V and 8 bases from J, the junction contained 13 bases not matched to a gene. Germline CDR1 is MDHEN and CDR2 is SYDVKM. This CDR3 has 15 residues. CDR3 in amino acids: CASRGIKRDIYEQFF. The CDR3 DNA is TGTGCCAGCAGGGGTATTAAGCGGGATATCTATGAGCAGTTCTTC.

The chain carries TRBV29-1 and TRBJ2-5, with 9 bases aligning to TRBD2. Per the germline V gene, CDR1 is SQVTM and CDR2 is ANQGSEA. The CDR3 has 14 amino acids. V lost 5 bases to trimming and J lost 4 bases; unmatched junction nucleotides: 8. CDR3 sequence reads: CSVMVAGAIETQYF. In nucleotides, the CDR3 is TGCAGCGTTATGGTAGCGGGGGCTATAGAGACCCAGTACTTC.

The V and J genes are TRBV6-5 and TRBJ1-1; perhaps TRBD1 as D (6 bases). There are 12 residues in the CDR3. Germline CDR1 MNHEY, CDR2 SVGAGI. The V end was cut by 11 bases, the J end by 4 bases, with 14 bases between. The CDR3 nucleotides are TGTGCCTGCGGGGGGGGCACCACTGAAGCTTTCTTT. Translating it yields CACGGGTTEAFF.

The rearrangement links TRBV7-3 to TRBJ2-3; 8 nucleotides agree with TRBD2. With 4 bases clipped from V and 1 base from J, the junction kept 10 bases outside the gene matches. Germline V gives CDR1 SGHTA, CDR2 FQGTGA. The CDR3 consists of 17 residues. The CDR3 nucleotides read TGTGCCAGCAGCTCCACCCTTAGCGGGGCTCGCACAGATACGCAGTATTTT. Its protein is CASSSTLSGARTDTQYF.

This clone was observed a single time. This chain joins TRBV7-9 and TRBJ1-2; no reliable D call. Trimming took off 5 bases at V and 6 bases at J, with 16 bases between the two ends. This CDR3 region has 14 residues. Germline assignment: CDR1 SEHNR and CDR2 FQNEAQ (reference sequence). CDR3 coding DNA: TGTGCCAGCAGCCAGTCCACCCCGGGTGATGGCTACACCTTC. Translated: CASSQSTPGDGYTF. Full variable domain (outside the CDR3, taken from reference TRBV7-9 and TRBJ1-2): DTGVSQNPRHKITKRGQNVTFRCDPISEHNRLYWYRQTLGQGPEFLTYFQNEAQLEKSRLLSDRFSAERPKGSFSTLEIQRTEQGDSAMYLCASSQSTPGDGYTFGSGTRLTVV.